This TCR beta chain was sequenced during a study of blood T cell repertoires in COVID-19. Study-level background: From the United States, Italy and Spain came samples of acute and convalescent COVID-19. Nucleic acid was either cDNA or gDNA, and it came from T cells, B-cell-depleted T cells, or PBMCs.

Only a few counts were recorded for this clone. Under the authors' procedure: Amplified reference gene primers provided the basis for estimating nucleated cell counts. Clones were read by immunoSEQ multiplex PCR, and TCRdb kept only the in-frame ones, dropping some. The V and J calls and clone size are taken from that table; D and trimming were inferred from the DNA. The sample shows over 200,000 clones, roughly 88% of them seen only once. Germline V lookup: CDR1 MNHEY, CDR2 SVGAGI. The CDR3 covers 16 residues. The junction had 6 bases not matched to a gene; V was cut back by 0 bases and J by 4 bases.

The receptor comes from a man younger than 30 with active or convalescent COVID-19. This rearrangement joins TRBV6-5 to TRBJ1-1; 9 bases align to TRBD1. Sequenced material: peripheral blood. CDR3 bases: TGTGCCAGCAGTTACTCGGCGGGACAGGGTTTCACTGAAGCTTTCTTT. Its protein is CASSYSAGQGFTEAFF.